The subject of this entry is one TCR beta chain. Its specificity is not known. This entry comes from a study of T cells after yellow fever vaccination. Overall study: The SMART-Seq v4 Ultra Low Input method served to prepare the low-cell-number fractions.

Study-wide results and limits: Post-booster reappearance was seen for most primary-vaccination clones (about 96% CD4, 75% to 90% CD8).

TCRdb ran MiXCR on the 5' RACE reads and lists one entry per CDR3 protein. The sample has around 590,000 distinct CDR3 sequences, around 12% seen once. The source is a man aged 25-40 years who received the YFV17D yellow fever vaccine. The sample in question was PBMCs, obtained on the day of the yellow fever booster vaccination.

The CDR3 sequence: CASAAGTGVTDTQYF. CDR3 bases: TGTGCCAGCGCAGCCGGGACAGGGGTCACAGATACGCAGTATTTT. The chain employs TRBV28 and TRBJ2-3; 10 positions match TRBD1. CDR3 length: 15 residues. The junction had 7 bases not matched to a gene; V was cut back by 8 bases and J by 2 bases. Looked up from germline, CDR1 is MDHEN and CDR2 is SYDVKM.